This T cell receptor (beta chain) was captured by sequencing in a study of blood T cells in healthy people across ages. This clonotype was observed many times. Trimming left V 6 bases short and J 6 bases short, with 15 bases between. The CDR3 runs 15 residues. Germline loops: CDR1 MDHEN, CDR2 SYDVKM. Primers used in a second PCR of roughly 7 to 12 cycles were a sample-barcoded 5' primer and a J-beta primer mix. TCRdb itself ran the 5' RACE reads through MiXCR, one entry per CDR3 protein. The sample consists of 800,000 or so distinct CDR3 sequences, about half of them appearing once. The sample consisted of blood. This chain joins TRBV28 and TRBJ1-6; D uncertain. This clonotype was obtained from an elderly man in good health. CDR3 residues: CASSPYVRVNSPLHF. CDR3 coding DNA: TGTGCCAGCAGCCCTTATGTGAGGGTTAATTCACCCCTCCACTTT.